Listed below are T cell receptor beta chains from one sample, sequenced in a study of shared T cell receptors in the human thymus. Clones were sequenced by immunoSEQ multiplex PCR, and TCRdb holds only the in-frame ones, with some missing. Of 550,000 to 800,000 clones in the sample, approximately 85% were seen once. This sample was shared with a second study, whose subject was human thymus T cells.

The sequenced sample was thymocytes. These receptors were taken from a girl under two years old with a congenital heart defect. Both conserved end residues are part of each CDR3. Each record gives: clone size, V gene, J gene, D gene, CDR3 DNA, CDR3 protein. D genes are given only for firm matches. A clone size is listed for some rows: how often the clone was seen (once, few, many), or a class if it is expanded.

NA	TRBV7-2	TRBJ2-1	TRBD2	TGTGCCAGCAGTCCTCCTAGCGGGGGGCCGAGGTCCTACAATGAGCAGTTCTTC	CASSPPSGGPRSYNEQFF
NA	TRBV5-6	TRBJ1-2	NA	TGTGCCAGCAGCCCCCACGACATAGACGCTCACTATGGCTACACCTTC	CASSPHDIDAHYGYTF
NA	TRBV12-5	TRBJ1-5	NA	TGTGCTAGTGGTTTGGTACCGGGCAGGGCGGGATATAGCAATCAGCCCCAGCATTTT	CASGLVPGRAGYSNQPQHF
NA	TRBV4-2	TRBJ1-2	NA	TGTGCCAGCAGCCAAGATCCCGGGGGCTATGGCTACACCTTC	CASSQDPGGYGYTF
NA	TRBV14	TRBJ2-7	NA	TGTGCCAGCAGCCCGGGCAGGGGGGACTACGAGCAGTACTTC	CASSPGRGDYEQYF
once	TRBV5-4	TRBJ2-3	NA	TGTGCCAGCAGCTTAGATGGGACTACAGATACGCAGTATTTT	CASSLDGTTDTQYF
NA	TRBV6-5	TRBJ1-1	NA	TGTGCCAGCAACCTCATGAGGGGGTCGAACACTGAAGCTTTCTTT	CASNLMRGSNTEAFF
NA	TRBV11-2	TRBJ1-1	NA	TGTGCCAGCAGCCCAGCGGGGGACACTGAAGCTTTCTTT	CASSPAGDTEAFF
NA	TRBV4-3	TRBJ2-1	TRBD1	TGCGCCAGCAGCCAAGAAGGACCCGGGACAGGGAGACCCGAGCAGTTCTTC	CASSQEGPGTGRPEQFF
NA	TRBV28	TRBJ1-5	TRBD1	TGTGCCAGCTCCGGGACAGGGGCTCCGGATCAGCCCCAGCATTTT	CASSGTGAPDQPQHF
NA	TRBV9	TRBJ1-4	TRBD1	TGTGCCAGCAGCGCCGCGACAGGGAGGAGTGAAAAACTGTTTTTT	CASSAATGRSEKLFF
NA	TRBV7-9	TRBJ2-5	TRBD2	TGTGCCAGCAGCTTACCCCAAGGGACTAGCGGGGGGGAAGAGACCCAGTACTTC	CASSLPQGTSGGEETQYF
few	TRBV5-6	TRBJ2-5	NA	TGTGCCAGCAGCTTGTATTATCAAGAGACCCAGTACTTC	CASSLYYQETQYF
NA	TRBV7-2	TRBJ1-1	TRBD1	TGTGCCAGCAGCTTCGGGACAGGGAACACTGAAGCTTTCTTT	CASSFGTGNTEAFF
NA	TRBV4-1	TRBJ1-2	NA	TGCGCCAGCAGCCAAGGGGCGGTCGGGGATGGCTACACCTTC	CASSQGAVGDGYTF
NA	TRBV28	TRBJ2-7	NA	TGTGCCAGCAGTTTATTCCCGGGACAACTCTACGAGCAGTACTTC	CASSLFPGQLYEQYF
NA	TRBV25-1	TRBJ2-6	TRBD2	TGTGCCAGCAGGGGGCGCGGGGGACCAAACTCTGGGGCCAACGTCCTGACTTTC	CASRGRGGPNSGANVLTF
once	TRBV5-4	TRBJ2-1	NA	TGTGCCAGCAGCTTGGACCCTAGAAGCTCCTACAATGAGCAGTTCTTC	CASSLDPRSSYNEQFF
NA	TRBV28	TRBJ1-1	NA	TGTGCCAGCAGTGCCCCGGGAATGAACACTGAAGCTTTCTTT	CASSAPGMNTEAFF
once	TRBV5-1	TRBJ2-1	NA	TGCGCCAGCGCCAGGGGTCCCCAATACAATGAGCAGTTCTTC	CASARGPQYNEQFF
NA	TRBV10-2	TRBJ2-7	TRBD1	TGCGCCAGCACTCAGACAGGGGTAAGACCGCCGACTTACGAGCAGTACTTC	CASTQTGVRPPTYEQYF
NA	TRBV4-1	TRBJ2-1	NA	TGCGCCAGCAGCCCAACCAAGCCCTCCCCAAATGAGCAGTTCTTC	CASSPTKPSPNEQFF
NA	TRBV19	TRBJ1-2	NA	TGTGCCAGTAGTATAGATCTGTTGGCTGGAGCGCCTAAGAGGTATGGCTACACCTTC	CASSIDLLAGAPKRYGYTF
few	TRBV11-2	TRBJ1-3	NA	TGTGCCAGCAGCTTAACAGAGATCTCTGGAAACACCATATATTTT	CASSLTEISGNTIYF
NA	TRBV30	TRBJ1-1	NA	TGTGCCTGGTCCTCTCTACAGGACCACACTGAAGCTTTCTTT	CAWSSLQDHTEAFF
NA	TRBV28	TRBJ2-2	TRBD1	TGTGCCAGCAGTTCCGACAGGGAAGTGGGCACCGGGGAGCTGTTTTTT	CASSSDREVGTGELFF
NA	TRBV4-3	TRBJ2-1	TRBD2	TGCGCCAGCAGCCAAGAAGGCCTAGCGGACTACAATGAGCAGTTCTTC	CASSQEGLADYNEQFF
NA	TRBV7-9	TRBJ1-2	NA	TGTGCCAGCAGCTCAACGGGCTCTAAGGGGGTGAGGGGCTACACCTTC	CASSSTGSKGVRGYTF
NA	TRBV27	TRBJ2-5	TRBD2	TGTGCCAGCATTGGGACTAGCGGGGGGGCGGGGGAGACCCAGTACTTC	CASIGTSGGAGETQYF
NA	TRBV2	TRBJ2-3	TRBD2	TGTGCCAGCAGTGACGGTGCGGGGGGGCTTATAGATACGCAGTATTTT	CASSDGAGGLIDTQYF
NA	TRBV7-6	TRBJ1-5	NA	TGTGCCAGCAGCTTAGGACAGCCAAATCAGCCCCAGCATTTT	CASSLGQPNQPQHF
NA	TRBV9	TRBJ2-7	TRBD1	TGTGCCAGCAGCCCCGAGGGGGACAGCTCCTACGAGCAGTACTTC	CASSPEGDSSYEQYF
few	TRBV15	TRBJ2-3	NA	TGTGCCACCAGCAGCCCGGGGAGCACAGATACGCAGTATTTT	CATSSPGSTDTQYF
NA	TRBV5-8	TRBJ2-7	NA	TGTGCCAGCAGCTTCGAGAATAGAGCCTACGAGCAGTACTTC	CASSFENRAYEQYF
NA	TRBV25-1	TRBJ2-3	NA	TGTGCCAGCACCGACCCAGGGCATACGCAGTATTTT	CASTDPGHTQYF
NA	TRBV5-6	TRBJ2-3	TRBD2	TGTGCCAGCAGCTACCTAGCGGGGGGGCTCACAGATACGCAGTATTTT	CASSYLAGGLTDTQYF
NA	TRBV9	TRBJ1-2	NA	TGTGCCAGCAGCCTCCACTCTTGGTTTAAAAGTCGCGGCTACACCTTC	CASSLHSWFKSRGYTF
NA	TRBV10-2	TRBJ2-2	TRBD2	TGCGCCAGCAGTGAGTCGGCGGGGGTCTACAATGGCAACGGGGGCGGGGAGCTGTTTTTT	CASSESAGVYNGNGGGELFF
NA	TRBV5-1	TRBJ1-6	NA	TGCGCCAGCAGCTTGGATAGGGGTAAACATAATTCACCCCTCCACTTT	CASSLDRGKHNSPLHF